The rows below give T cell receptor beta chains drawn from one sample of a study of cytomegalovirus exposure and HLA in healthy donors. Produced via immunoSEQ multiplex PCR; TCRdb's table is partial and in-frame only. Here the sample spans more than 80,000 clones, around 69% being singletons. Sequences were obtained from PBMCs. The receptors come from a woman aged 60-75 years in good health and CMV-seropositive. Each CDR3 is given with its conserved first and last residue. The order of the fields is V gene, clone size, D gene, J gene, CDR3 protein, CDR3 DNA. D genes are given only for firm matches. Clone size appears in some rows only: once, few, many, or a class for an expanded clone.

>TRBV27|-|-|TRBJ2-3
CASSLLYRGSDTQYF
TGTGCCAGCAGTTTACTGTATCGAGGTTCAGATACGCAGTATTTT
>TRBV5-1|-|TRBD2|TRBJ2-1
CASSLGLAGGRYEQFF
TGCGCCAGCAGCTTGGGACTAGCGGGAGGTCGGTATGAGCAGTTCTTC
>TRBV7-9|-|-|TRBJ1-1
CASSLAGLDTEAFF
TGTGCCAGCAGCTTAGCAGGACTGGACACTGAAGCTTTCTTT
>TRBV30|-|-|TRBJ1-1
CAWRWETEAFF
TGTGCCTGGAGGTGGGAGACTGAAGCTTTCTTT
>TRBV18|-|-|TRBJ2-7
CASSPLGTNSYEQYF
TGTGCCAGCTCACCATTAGGGACAAACTCCTACGAGCAGTACTTC
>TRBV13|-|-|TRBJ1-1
CASSPPWAGLTNTEAFF
TGTGCCAGCAGCCCCCCCTGGGCAGGGTTGACGAACACTGAAGCTTTCTTT
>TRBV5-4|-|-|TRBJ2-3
CASSLGGLTDTQYF
TGTGCCAGCAGCTTGGGAGGGTTAACAGATACGCAGTATTTT
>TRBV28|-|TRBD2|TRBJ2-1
CASSPGLAGIGEQFF
TGTGCCAGCAGTCCCGGACTAGCGGGAATAGGTGAGCAGTTCTTC
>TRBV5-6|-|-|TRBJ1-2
CASSLNHGYGYTF
TGTGCCAGCAGCTTGAACCACGGCTATGGCTACACCTTC
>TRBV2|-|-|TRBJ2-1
CASSDRGFGEQFF
TGTGCCAGCAGTGACCGGGGGTTCGGTGAGCAGTTCTTC
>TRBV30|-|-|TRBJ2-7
CAWSAARDEQYF
TGTGCCTGGAGTGCCGCGAGAGACGAGCAGTACTTC
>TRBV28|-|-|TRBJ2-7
CASSQTGSDQARQYF
TGTGCCAGCAGTCAAACAGGGTCAGACCAGGCTCGGCAGTACTTC
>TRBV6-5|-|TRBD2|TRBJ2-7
CASSYSRSGRYEQYF
TGTGCCAGCAGTTACTCGAGAAGCGGGAGATACGAGCAGTACTTC
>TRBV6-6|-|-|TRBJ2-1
CASIPTGAYNEQFF
TGTGCCAGCATACCCACCGGGGCCTACAATGAGCAGTTCTTC
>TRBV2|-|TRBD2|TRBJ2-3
CASRVLAGQQDTQYF
TGTGCCAGCAGAGTACTAGCGGGACAGCAAGATACGCAGTATTTT
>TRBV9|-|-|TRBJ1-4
CASSKSGGKLFF
TGTGCCAGCAGCAAGTCCGGGGGAAAACTGTTTTTT
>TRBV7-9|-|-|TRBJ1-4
CASSLGSGTRNEKLFF
TGTGCCAGCAGCTTAGGTTCCGGGACAAGGAATGAAAAACTGTTTTTT
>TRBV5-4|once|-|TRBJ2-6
CASSSLYSGANVLTF
TGTGCCAGCAGCTCCCTATACTCTGGGGCCAACGTCCTGACTTTC
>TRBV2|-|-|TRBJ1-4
CASSANSLNNEKLFF
TGTGCCAGCAGTGCCAACAGCTTAAATAATGAAAAACTGTTTTTT
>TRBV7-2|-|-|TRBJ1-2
CASTQQVLLDYGYTF
TGTGCCAGCACCCAACAGGTGTTACTCGACTATGGCTACACCTTC
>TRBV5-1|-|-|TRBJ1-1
CASSLAHGGTEAFF
TGCGCCAGCAGCTTGGCCCACGGCGGCACTGAAGCTTTCTTT
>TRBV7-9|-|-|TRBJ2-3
CASSRAVAGTDTQYF
TGTGCCAGCAGCCGAGCGGTGGCGGGCACAGATACGCAGTATTTT
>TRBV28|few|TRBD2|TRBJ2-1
CASRSELAGVFEQFF
TGTGCCAGCAGATCCGAACTAGCGGGAGTATTCGAGCAGTTCTTC
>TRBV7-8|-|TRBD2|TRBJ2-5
CASSPLARETQYF
TGTGCCAGCAGCCCACTAGCGCGAGAGACCCAGTACTTC
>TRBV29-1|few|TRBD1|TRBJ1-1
CSVSPGQVSEAFF
TGCAGCGTTTCACCGGGACAGGTATCGGAAGCTTTCTTT
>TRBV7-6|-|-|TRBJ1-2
CASSSFRLRGYGYTF
TGTGCCAGCAGCTCATTCAGGTTGCGGGGCTATGGCTACACCTTC
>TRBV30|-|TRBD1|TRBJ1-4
CAWSVGGSNEKLFF
TGTGCCTGGAGTGTAGGGGGCTCGAATGAAAAACTGTTTTTT
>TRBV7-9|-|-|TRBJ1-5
CASSRVGQPQHF
TGTGCCAGCAGCCGGGTCGGACAGCCCCAGCATTTT
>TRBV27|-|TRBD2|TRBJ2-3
CASSSLAATDTQYF
TGTGCCAGCAGTTCACTAGCGGCCACAGATACGCAGTATTTT
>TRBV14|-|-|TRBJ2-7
CASSQGSLREGEQYF
TGTGCCAGCAGCCAAGGGTCACTCCGGGAAGGCGAGCAGTACTTC
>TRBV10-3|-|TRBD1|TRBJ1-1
CAIRDRGIGNREAFF
TGTGCCATCCGGGACAGGGGGATTGGGAACAGGGAAGCTTTCTTT
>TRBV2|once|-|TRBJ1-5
CASREGGDQPQHF
TGTGCCAGCAGGGAAGGGGGAGATCAGCCCCAGCATTTT
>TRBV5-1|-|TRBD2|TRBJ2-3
CASSRGGRWDTQYF
TGCGCCAGCAGTCGCGGCGGGAGATGGGATACGCAGTATTTT
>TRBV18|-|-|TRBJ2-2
CASSAGITGELFF
TGTGCCAGCTCAGCGGGTATCACCGGGGAGCTGTTTTTT
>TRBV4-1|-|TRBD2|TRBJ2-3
CASSPPAGTSGSKDTQYF
TGCGCCAGCAGCCCACCCGCCGGGACTAGCGGGAGTAAAGATACGCAGTATTTT
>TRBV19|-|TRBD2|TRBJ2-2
CASSTGLAGLVGELFF
TGTGCCAGTAGTACGGGACTAGCGGGATTGGTCGGGGAGCTGTTTTTT
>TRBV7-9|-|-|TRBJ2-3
CASSFSRDTDTQYF
TGTGCCAGCAGCTTCTCGCGAGACACAGATACGCAGTATTTT